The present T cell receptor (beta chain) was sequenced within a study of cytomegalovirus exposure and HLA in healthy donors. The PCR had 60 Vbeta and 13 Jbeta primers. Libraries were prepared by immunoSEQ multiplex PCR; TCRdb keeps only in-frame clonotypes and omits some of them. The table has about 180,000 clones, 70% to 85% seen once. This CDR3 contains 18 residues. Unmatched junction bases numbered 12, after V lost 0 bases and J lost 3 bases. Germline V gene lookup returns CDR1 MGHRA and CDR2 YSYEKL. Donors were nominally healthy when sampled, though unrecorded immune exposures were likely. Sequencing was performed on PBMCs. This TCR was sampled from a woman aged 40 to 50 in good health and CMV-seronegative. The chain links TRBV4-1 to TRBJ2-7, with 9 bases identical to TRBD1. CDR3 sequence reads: CASSQEAGTGSSVYEQYF. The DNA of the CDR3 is TGCGCCAGCAGCCAAGAGGCCGGGACAGGGTCGTCCGTCTACGAGCAGTACTTC.